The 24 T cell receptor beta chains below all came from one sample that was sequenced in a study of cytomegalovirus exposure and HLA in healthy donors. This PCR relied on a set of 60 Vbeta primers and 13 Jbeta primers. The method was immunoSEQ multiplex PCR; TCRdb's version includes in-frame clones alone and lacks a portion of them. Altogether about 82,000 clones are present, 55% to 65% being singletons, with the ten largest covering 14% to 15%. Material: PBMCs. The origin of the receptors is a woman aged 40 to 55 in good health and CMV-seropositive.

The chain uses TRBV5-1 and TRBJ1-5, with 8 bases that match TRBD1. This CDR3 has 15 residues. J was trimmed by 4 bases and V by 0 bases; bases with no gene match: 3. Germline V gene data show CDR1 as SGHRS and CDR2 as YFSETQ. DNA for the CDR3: TGCGCCAGCAGCTTGGGGACAGGGATTAATCAGCCCCAGCATTTT. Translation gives CASSLGTGINQPQHF.

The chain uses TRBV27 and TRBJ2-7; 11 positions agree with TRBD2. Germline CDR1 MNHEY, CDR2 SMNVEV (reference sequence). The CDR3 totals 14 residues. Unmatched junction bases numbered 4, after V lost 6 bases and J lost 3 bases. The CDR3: CASRTSGIVYEQYF. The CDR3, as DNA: TGTGCCAGCAGGACTAGCGGGATCGTCTACGAGCAGTACTTC.

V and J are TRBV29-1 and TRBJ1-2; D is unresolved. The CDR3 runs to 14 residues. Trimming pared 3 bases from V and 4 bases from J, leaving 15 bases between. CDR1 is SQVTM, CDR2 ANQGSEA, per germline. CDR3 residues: CSVEAAFSGYGYTF. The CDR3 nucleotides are TGCAGCGTTGAGGCGGCGTTTTCGGGCTATGGCTACACCTTC.

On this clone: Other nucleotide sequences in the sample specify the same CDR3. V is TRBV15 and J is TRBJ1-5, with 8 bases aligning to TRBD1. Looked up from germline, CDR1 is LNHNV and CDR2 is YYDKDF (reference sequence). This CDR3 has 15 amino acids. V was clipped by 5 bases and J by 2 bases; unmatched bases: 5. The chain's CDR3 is CATSGDRGGNQPQHF. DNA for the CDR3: TGTGCCACCAGCGGCGACAGGGGTGGCAATCAGCCCCAGCATTTT. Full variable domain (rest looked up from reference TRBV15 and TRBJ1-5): DAMVIQNPRYQVTQFGKPVTLSCSQTLNHNVMYWYQQKSSQAPKLLFHYYDKDFNNEADTPDNFQSRRPNTSFCFLDIRSPGLGDTAMYLCATSGDRGGNQPQHFGDGTRLSIL.

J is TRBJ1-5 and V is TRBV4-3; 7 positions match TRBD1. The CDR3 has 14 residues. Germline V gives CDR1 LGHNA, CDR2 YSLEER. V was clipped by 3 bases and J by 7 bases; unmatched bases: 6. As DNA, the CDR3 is TGCGCCAGCAGCCAGGGGACAGTAGAACAGCCCCAGCATTTT. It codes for CASSQGTVEQPQHF.

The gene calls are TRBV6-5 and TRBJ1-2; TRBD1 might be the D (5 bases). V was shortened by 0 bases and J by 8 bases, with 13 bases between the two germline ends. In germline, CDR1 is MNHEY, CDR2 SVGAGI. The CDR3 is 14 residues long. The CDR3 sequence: CASSYSSRGEGYTF. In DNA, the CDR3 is TGTGCCAGCAGTTACTCGAGTAGGGGCGAGGGCTACACCTTC.

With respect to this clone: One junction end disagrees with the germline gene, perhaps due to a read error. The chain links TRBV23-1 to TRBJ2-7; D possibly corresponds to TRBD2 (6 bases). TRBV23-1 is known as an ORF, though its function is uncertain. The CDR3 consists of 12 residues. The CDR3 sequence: CARQGLNYEQCF. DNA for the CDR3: TGCGCCAGGCAGGGACTGAACTACGAGCAGTGCTTC.

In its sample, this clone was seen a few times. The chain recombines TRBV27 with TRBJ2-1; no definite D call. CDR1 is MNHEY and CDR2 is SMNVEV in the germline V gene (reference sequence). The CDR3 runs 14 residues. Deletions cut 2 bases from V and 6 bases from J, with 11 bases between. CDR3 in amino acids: CASSLISSGNEQFF. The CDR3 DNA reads TGTGCCAGCAGTTTAATTTCTAGTGGCAATGAGCAGTTCTTC.

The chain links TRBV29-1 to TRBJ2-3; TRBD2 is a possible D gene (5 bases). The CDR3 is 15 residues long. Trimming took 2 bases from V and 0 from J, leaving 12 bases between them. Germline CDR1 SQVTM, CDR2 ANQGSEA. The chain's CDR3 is CSVESLAASTDTQYF. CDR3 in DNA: TGCAGCGTTGAATCGCTAGCAGCTAGCACAGATACGCAGTATTTT.

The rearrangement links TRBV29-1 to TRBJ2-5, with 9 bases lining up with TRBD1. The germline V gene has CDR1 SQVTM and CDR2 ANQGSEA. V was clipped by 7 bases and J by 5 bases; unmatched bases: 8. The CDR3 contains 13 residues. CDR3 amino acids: CSGIQGAGETQYF. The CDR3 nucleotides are TGCAGCGGAATACAGGGGGCTGGGGAGACCCAGTACTTC. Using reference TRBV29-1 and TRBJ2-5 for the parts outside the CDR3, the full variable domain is SAVISQKPSRDICQRGTSLTIQCQVDSQVTMMFWYRQQPGQSLTLIATANQGSEATYESGFVIDKFPISRPNLTFSTLTVSNMSPEDSSIYLCSGIQGAGETQYFGPGTRLLVL.

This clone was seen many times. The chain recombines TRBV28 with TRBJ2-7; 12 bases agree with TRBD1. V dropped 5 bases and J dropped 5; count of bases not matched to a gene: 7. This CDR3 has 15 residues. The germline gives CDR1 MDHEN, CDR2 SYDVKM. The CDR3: CASSTSGTGGHEQYF. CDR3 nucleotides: TGTGCCAGCAGTACCTCCGGGACAGGGGGCCACGAGCAGTACTTC.

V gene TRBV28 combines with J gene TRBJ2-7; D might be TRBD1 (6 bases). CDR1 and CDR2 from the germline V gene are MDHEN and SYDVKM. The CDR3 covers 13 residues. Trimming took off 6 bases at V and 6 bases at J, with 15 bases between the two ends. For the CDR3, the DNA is TGTGCCAGCAGGACATCTACAGGGCGCGAGCAGTACTTC. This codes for CASRTSTGREQYF.

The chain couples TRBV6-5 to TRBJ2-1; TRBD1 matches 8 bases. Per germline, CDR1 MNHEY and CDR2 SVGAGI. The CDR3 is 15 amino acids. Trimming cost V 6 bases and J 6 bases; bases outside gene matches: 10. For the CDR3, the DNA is TGTGCCAGCAGAACGGGACAGGCATTCGTCAATGAGCAGTTCTTC. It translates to CASRTGQAFVNEQFF.

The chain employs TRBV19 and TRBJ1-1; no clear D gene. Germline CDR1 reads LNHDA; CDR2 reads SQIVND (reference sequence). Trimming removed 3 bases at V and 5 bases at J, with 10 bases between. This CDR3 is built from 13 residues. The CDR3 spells CASSIIGGTEAFF. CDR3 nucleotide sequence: TGTGCCAGTAGTATTATAGGAGGGACTGAAGCTTTCTTT. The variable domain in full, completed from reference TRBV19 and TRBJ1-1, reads DGGITQSPKYLFRKEGQNVTLSCEQNLNHDAMYWYRQDPGQGLRLIYYSQIVNDFQKGDIAEGYSVSREKKESFPLTVTSAQKNPTAFYLCASSIIGGTEAFFGQGTRLTVV.

The CDR3 DNA follows: TGTGCCAGTAGTAAAAGGACAGGGATAATGAAGGGGGTAATGAGCCCCCAGCATTTT. It encodes CASSKRTGIMKGVMSPQHF. V is TRBV19 and J is TRBJ1-5; 8 positions agree with TRBD1. V lost 4 bases to trimming and J lost 10 bases; unmatched junction nucleotides: 24. From germline, CDR1 is LNHDA and CDR2 SQIVND (reference sequence). The CDR3 contains 19 residues.

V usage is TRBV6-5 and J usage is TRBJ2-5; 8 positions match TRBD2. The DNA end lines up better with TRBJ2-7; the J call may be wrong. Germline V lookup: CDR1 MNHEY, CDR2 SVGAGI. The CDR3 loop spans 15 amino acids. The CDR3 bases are TGTGCCAGCAGTTACTCGATACTAGCGGCCTACGAGCAGTACTTC. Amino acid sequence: CASSYSILAAYEQYF.

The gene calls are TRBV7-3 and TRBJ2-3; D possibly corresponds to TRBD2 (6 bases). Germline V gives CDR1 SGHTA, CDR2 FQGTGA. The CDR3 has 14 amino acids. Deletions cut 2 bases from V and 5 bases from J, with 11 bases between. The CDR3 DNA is TGTGCCAGCAGCTTAGGGGGGATTGTAGATACGCAGTATTTT. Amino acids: CASSLGGIVDTQYF.

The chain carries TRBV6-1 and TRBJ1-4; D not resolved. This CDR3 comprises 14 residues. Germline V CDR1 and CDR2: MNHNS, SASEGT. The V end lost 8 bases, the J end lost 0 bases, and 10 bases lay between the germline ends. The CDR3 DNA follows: TGTGCCAGCCGCAGGTTCCCAACTAATGAAAAACTGTTTTTT. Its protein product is CASRRFPTNEKLFF.

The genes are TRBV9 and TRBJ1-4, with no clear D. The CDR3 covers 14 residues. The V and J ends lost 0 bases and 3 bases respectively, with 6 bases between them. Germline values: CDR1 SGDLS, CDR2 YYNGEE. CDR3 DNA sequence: TGTGCCAGCAGCGTAGGGGCGTCTAATGAAAAACTGTTTTTT. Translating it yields CASSVGASNEKLFF.

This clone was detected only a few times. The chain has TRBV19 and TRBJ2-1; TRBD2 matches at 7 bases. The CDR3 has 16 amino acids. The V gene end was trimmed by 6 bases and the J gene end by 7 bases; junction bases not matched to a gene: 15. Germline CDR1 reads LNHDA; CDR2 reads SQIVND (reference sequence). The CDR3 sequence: CASSTRVTSSGNEQFF. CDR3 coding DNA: TGTGCCAGTAGCACCCGTGTGACTAGCAGTGGTAATGAGCAGTTCTTC. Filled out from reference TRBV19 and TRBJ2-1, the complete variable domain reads DGGITQSPKYLFRKEGQNVTLSCEQNLNHDAMYWYRQDPGQGLRLIYYSQIVNDFQKGDIAEGYSVSREKKESFPLTVTSAQKNPTAFYLCASSTRVTSSGNEQFFGPGTRLTVL.

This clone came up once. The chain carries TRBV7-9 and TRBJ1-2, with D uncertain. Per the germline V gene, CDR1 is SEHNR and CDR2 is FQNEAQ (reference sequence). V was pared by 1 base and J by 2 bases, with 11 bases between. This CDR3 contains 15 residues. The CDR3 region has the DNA TGTGCCAGCAGCTTAGTACTGCCGGGAAACTATGGCTACACCTTC. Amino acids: CASSLVLPGNYGYTF.

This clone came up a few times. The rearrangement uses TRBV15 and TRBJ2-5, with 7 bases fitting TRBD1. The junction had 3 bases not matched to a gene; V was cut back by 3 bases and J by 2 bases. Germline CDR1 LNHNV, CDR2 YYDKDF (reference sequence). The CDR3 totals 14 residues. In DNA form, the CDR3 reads TGTGCCACCAGCAGGGGGACAGCACAAGAGACCCAGTACTTC. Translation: CATSRGTAQETQYF.

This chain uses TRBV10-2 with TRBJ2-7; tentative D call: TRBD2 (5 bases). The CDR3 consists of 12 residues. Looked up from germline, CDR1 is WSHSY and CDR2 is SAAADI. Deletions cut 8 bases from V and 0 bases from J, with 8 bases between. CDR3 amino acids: CASLGNSYEQYF. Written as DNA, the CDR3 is TGCGCCAGCCTCGGGAACTCCTACGAGCAGTACTTC.

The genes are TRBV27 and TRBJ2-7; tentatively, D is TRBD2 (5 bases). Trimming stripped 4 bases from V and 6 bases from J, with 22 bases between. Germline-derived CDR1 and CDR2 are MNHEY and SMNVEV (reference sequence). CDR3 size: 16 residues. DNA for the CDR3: TGTGCCAGCAGTTATGATCCCCGAGAGGGTCCCCTCGAGCAGTACTTC. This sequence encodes CASSYDPREGPLEQYF.